This is a list of T cell receptor beta chains from one sample in a study of cytomegalovirus exposure and HLA in healthy donors. Here immunoSEQ multiplex PCR was the method, and the copy in TCRdb shows in-frame clones only, minus some. The sample consists of tens of thousands of clones, over 60% of them appearing once. Sequenced sample: PBMCs. All receptors derive from a man aged 30-40 years in good health and CMV-seronegative. CDR3s include the opening cysteine and the closing phenylalanine or tryptophan. A D gene is named only where the DNA matches it firmly. Some rows have no size entry. The others give once, few or many, or a class for an expanded clone.

j_gene	v_gene	d_gene	abundance	CDR3aa	CDR3nt
TRBJ1-5	TRBV30	-	few	CAWSTVFNQPQHF	TGTGCCTGGAGTACAGTATTCAATCAGCCCCAGCATTTT
TRBJ2-1	TRBV2	TRBD1	-	CASNGQGAVNEQFF	TGTGCCAGCAATGGACAGGGAGCAGTCAATGAGCAGTTCTTC
TRBJ1-1	TRBV14	-	-	CASSPQGSTEAFF	TGTGCCAGCAGCCCACAGGGTTCCACTGAAGCTTTCTTT
TRBJ1-2	TRBV10-2	TRBD1	-	CASKDRAYGYTF	TGCGCCAGCAAGGACAGGGCCTATGGCTACACCTTC
TRBJ1-2	TRBV13	-	few	CASSLVGQNVNYGYTF	TGTGCCAGCAGCTTAGTCGGACAGAACGTCAACTATGGCTACACCTTC
TRBJ2-1	TRBV2	-	-	CASRLGVGNEQFF	TGTGCCAGCAGACTAGGCGTAGGCAATGAGCAGTTCTTC
TRBJ2-5	TRBV10-3	TRBD2	-	CAISESERGGVETQYF	TGTGCCATCAGTGAGTCCGAGCGGGGGGGAGTGGAGACCCAGTACTTC
TRBJ2-3	TRBV27	-	-	CASSLLGRDADTQYF	TGTGCCAGCAGTTTACTTGGGCGGGACGCAGATACGCAGTATTTT
TRBJ2-7	TRBV7-6	-	-	CASSLFPGDSYEQYF	TGTGCCAGCAGCTTATTCCCGGGGGACTCCTACGAGCAGTACTTC
TRBJ2-1	TRBV27	-	-	CASSTHGEVSQFF	TGTGCCAGCAGCACACACGGGGAGGTGTCCCAGTTCTTC
TRBJ2-1	TRBV11-3	TRBD2	-	CASSSSGVQNEQFF	TGTGCCAGCAGCTCGAGCGGGGTCCAAAATGAGCAGTTCTTC
TRBJ1-4	TRBV7-9	-	-	CASSSTQGGEKLFF	TGTGCCAGCAGCTCCACGCAGGGTGGAGAAAAACTGTTTTTT
TRBJ1-5	TRBV29-1	TRBD1	-	CSVFDRAGNQPQHF	TGCAGCGTGTTTGACAGGGCAGGAAATCAGCCCCAGCATTTT
TRBJ2-7	TRBV27	-	-	CASSVPGGGDEQYF	TGTGCCAGCAGTGTACCGGGGGGCGGCGACGAGCAGTACTTC
TRBJ2-7	TRBV5-5	-	-	CASSLEMGEAYEQYF	TGTGCCAGCAGCTTGGAGATGGGGGAGGCCTACGAGCAGTACTTC
TRBJ2-2	TRBV30	-	-	CAWSGGLTGELFF	TGTGCCTGGAGCGGGGGGCTGACCGGGGAGCTGTTTTTT
TRBJ1-5	TRBV14	-	-	CASSQEGGPQHF	TGTGCCAGCAGCCAAGAGGGGGGTCCCCAGCATTTT
TRBJ2-7	TRBV7-9	-	once	CASTGQFSSYEQYF	TGTGCCAGCACCGGACAGTTCTCCTCCTACGAGCAGTACTTC
TRBJ1-4	TRBV5-1	TRBD1	-	CASSPQGQVLEKLFF	TGCGCCAGCAGCCCGCAAGGACAGGTCCTTGAAAAACTGTTTTTT
TRBJ2-3	TRBV13	TRBD2	-	CASSLGRGSLTDTQYF	TGTGCCAGCAGCTTAGGTCGCGGGAGCCTGACAGATACGCAGTATTTT
TRBJ2-6	TRBV5-1	-	-	CASSQGVTGANVLTF	TGCGCCAGCAGCCAAGGGGTGACTGGGGCCAACGTCCTGACTTTC
TRBJ2-7	TRBV30	TRBD1	few	CAWSRDRGIYEQYF	TGTGCCTGGAGTAGGGACAGGGGCATCTACGAGCAGTACTTC
TRBJ2-7	TRBV27	TRBD2	once	CASSYTGGEQYF	TGTGCCAGCAGTTATACGGGGGGCGAGCAGTACTTC
TRBJ1-1	TRBV6-1	TRBD1	few	CASREGQVNTEAFF	TGTGCCAGCAGGGAGGGACAGGTAAACACTGAAGCTTTCTTT
TRBJ1-1	TRBV7-2	-	few	CASSYSTLRTEAFF	TGTGCCAGCAGCTACTCGACATTACGCACTGAAGCTTTCTTT
TRBJ2-7	TRBV6-5	-	few	CASSYSGDTTYEQYF	TGTGCCAGCAGTTACTCGGGGGACACCACCTACGAGCAGTACTTC
TRBJ2-3	TRBV2	TRBD2	-	CASRTLDPWGGSTDTQYF	TGTGCCAGCAGGACCCTTGACCCTTGGGGGGGGTCCACAGATACGCAGTATTTT
TRBJ2-1	TRBV5-6	TRBD1	-	CASSFRRGPPYNEQFF	TGTGCCAGCAGCTTCAGAAGGGGGCCACCCTACAATGAGCAGTTCTTC
TRBJ1-1	TRBV7-9	TRBD1	-	CSNSLRADRVENAEAFF	TGTTCCAACAGCCTAAGGGCGGACAGGGTGGAGAACGCTGAAGCTTTCTTT
TRBJ2-1	TRBV7-2	TRBD1	-	CASSWRQGGDEQFF	TGTGCCAGCAGTTGGAGACAGGGGGGGGATGAGCAGTTCTTC
TRBJ2-7	TRBV5-1	-	-	CASSFSGDEFFEQYF	TGCGCCAGCAGCTTTTCGGGGGATGAGTTTTTCGAGCAGTACTTC
TRBJ1-2	TRBV27	-	-	CASSRGMNYGYTF	TGTGCCAGCAGTAGGGGAATGAACTATGGCTACACCTTC
TRBJ1-2	TRBV18	TRBD1	-	CASSPSETGDGYTF	TGTGCCAGCTCACCATCAGAGACAGGGGATGGCTACACCTTC
TRBJ1-1	TRBV7-8	TRBD1	once	CASSLPRQGANTEAFF	TGTGCCAGCAGCTTACCGCGGCAGGGGGCTAACACTGAAGCTTTCTTT
TRBJ2-6	TRBV6-1	-	few	CASIEGGVGANVLTF	TGTGCCAGCATCGAGGGGGGGGTCGGGGCCAACGTCCTGACTTTC
TRBJ1-2	TRBV6-1	-	few	CASSEAPDSQGYTF	TGTGCCAGCAGTGAAGCCCCGGACAGTCAGGGCTACACCTTC
TRBJ2-1	TRBV28	TRBD2	once	CASSLVGTSGSYEQFF	TGTGCCAGCAGTTTAGTCGGGACTAGCGGGAGCTATGAGCAGTTCTTC
TRBJ2-2	TRBV28	-	-	CASSLTPAATGELFF	TGTGCCAGCAGTTTGACTCCCGCGGCCACCGGGGAGCTGTTTTTT
TRBJ1-2	TRBV19	-	-	CASSPPGVSYGYTF	TGTGCCAGTAGTCCTCCGGGGGTGAGCTATGGCTACACCTTC
TRBJ1-4	TRBV5-5	TRBD1	-	CASSLGTGVGKLFF	TGTGCCAGCAGCTTAGGGACAGGGGTTGGAAAACTGTTTTTT
TRBJ2-3	TRBV6-6	-	-	CASSSTGDRWGDTQYF	TGTGCCAGCAGTTCCACGGGGGACAGATGGGGGGATACGCAGTATTTT
TRBJ1-1	TRBV4-2	TRBD1	-	CASSLSQGAGSTEAFF	TGTGCCAGCAGCCTTAGTCAGGGGGCTGGTAGCACTGAAGCTTTCTTT
TRBJ2-1	TRBV6-1	-	-	CAGAGSYNEQFF	TGTGCCGGAGCCGGGTCGTACAATGAGCAGTTCTTC
TRBJ1-6	TRBV29-1	TRBD1	-	CSVRTGTGGSPLHF	TGCAGCGTCAGAACCGGGACAGGGGGTTCACCCCTCCACTTT